Following are 13 T cell receptor beta chains from one sample sequenced in a study of identical twins (dated by TCRdb to the mid-2010s). The library was prepared using 5' RACE. Sequencing instrument: Illumina HiSeq 2000. TCRdb itself trimmed the public reads at Q25 with fastp, ran MiXCR and retained productive beta chains. Rows are unified per CDR3 protein, each entry keeping the most common DNA and genes. The sample table lists under 250,000 distinct CDR3 sequences, 7.5% of them with a count of one. Around 5% of the sample rests with the top ten. The sample was also linked to a second study, of yellow fever vaccine responses in identical twins.

The sample comprised CD8+ T cells sorted from blood. The receptors shown here come from a woman between 18 and 29 years old in good health.

This clonotype was seen a handful of times. CDR3 residues: CASSLSGADEQYF. Here the CDR3 DNA reads TGTGCCAGCAGCTTATCGGGGGCGGACGAGCAGTACTTC. This sequence joins TRBV5-6 and TRBJ2-7; D possibly matches TRBD1 or TRBD2 (6 bases each). With 2 bases removed from V and 5 bases from J, the gap between germline ends came to 11 bases. Germline V CDR1 and CDR2: SGHDT, YYEEEE. The CDR3 has 13 residues.

Details on this clonotype: A read error may be the cause here, since a much bigger clone is one base away. This chain connects TRBV14 to TRBJ2-5; 9 bases are a match to TRBD2. Germline-derived CDR1 and CDR2 are SGHDN and FVKESK. This CDR3 has 14 residues. The CDR3 DNA follows: TGTTCCAGCAGCTTGACTAGCGGCAAAGAGACCCAGTACTTC. Protein product: CSSSLTSGKETQYF.

This chain joins TRBV6-5 and TRBJ1-1; a possible D gene is TRBD1 (6 bases). This CDR3 comprises 14 residues. Germline V CDR1 and CDR2: MNHEY, SVGAGI. V was clipped by 0 bases and J by 5 bases, with 10 bases between them. As DNA, the CDR3 is TGTGCCAGCAGTTACTCGAAAGGGGGTACTGAAGCTTTCTTT. This gives the protein CASSYSKGGTEAFF.

This clonotype was counted ten times or more. The chain uses TRBV4-1 and TRBJ1-1, with 7 nucleotides matching TRBD1. V trimming: 1 base; J trimming: 4 bases; junction bases outside the gene matches: 6. The CDR3 length is 15 residues. The germline gives CDR1 MGHRA, CDR2 YSYEKL. The DNA for the CDR3 is TGCGCCAGCAGCCAAGTACAGGGGATGGGCACTGAAGCTTTCTTT. Translating it yields CASSQVQGMGTEAFF.

This clonotype occurred many times. V is TRBV5-1 and J is TRBJ2-1; possible D gene TRBD2, 5 bases. In germline, CDR1 is SGHRS, CDR2 YFSETQ. V was shortened by 4 bases and J by 8 bases, with 10 bases between the two germline ends. The CDR3 totals 12 residues. The CDR3 DNA reads TGCGCCAGCAGCATTGCAGCGGATGAGCAGTTCTTC. Translating it yields CASSIAADEQFF.

This clonotype was recorded many times. The chain combines TRBV3-1 with TRBJ1-4, with TRBD1 as a possible D gene (6 bases). The germline CDR1 and CDR2 sequences are LGHDT and YNNKEL (reference sequence). There are 14 residues in the CDR3. V was cut by 7 bases and J by 4 bases, with 13 bases left in between. CDR3 nucleotides: TGTGCCAGCAACCTCACAGGGCATAATGAAAAACTGTTTTTT. Translated, it gives CASNLTGHNEKLFF.

The chain's CDR3 is CASSPVLSSYEQYF. The DNA of the CDR3 is TGTGCCAGCAGCCCGGTCTTGAGCTCCTACGAGCAGTACTTC. The chain recombines TRBV7-9 with TRBJ2-7; no clear D. The CDR3 contains 14 residues. The germline V gene has CDR1 SEHNR and CDR2 FQNEAQ (reference sequence). The V gene lost 5 bases and the J gene lost 0 bases, with 11 bases spanning the gap. The full variable domain, in which reference TRBV7-9 and TRBJ2-7 provide the parts outside the CDR3, is DTGVSQNPRHKITKRGQNVTFRCDPISEHNRLYWYRQTLGQGPEFLTYFQNEAQLEKSRLLSDRFSAERPKGSFSTLEIQRTEQGDSAMYLCASSPVLSSYEQYFGPGTRLTVT.

This clonotype was recorded at least ten times. CDR3: CASSLGGSPYNEQFF. CDR3 DNA sequence: TGCGCCAGCAGCTTGGGGGGAAGCCCCTACAATGAGCAGTTCTTC. The chain couples TRBV5-1 to TRBJ2-1; D gene uncertain. The germline V gene has CDR1 SGHRS and CDR2 YFSETQ. The CDR3 sequence is 15 residues long. V dropped 0 bases and J dropped 2 bases, with 9 bases sitting between them.

The sample holds many counts of this clonotype. CDR3: CASSQVQRGDRVDGYTF. The CDR3, as DNA: TGCGCCAGCAGCCAAGTGCAACGGGGAGACAGGGTAGATGGCTACACCTTC. The V call is TRBV4-1, the J call TRBJ1-2, with 7 bases matching TRBD1. Germline V gene sequence: CDR1 MGHRA, CDR2 YSYEKL. The CDR3 consists of 17 residues. J gave up 6 bases and V 1 base, and 14 bases lay outside the gene matches.

This clonotype was detected many times. The rearrangement uses TRBV15 and TRBJ1-1; 7 nucleotides align to TRBD1. V lost 0 bases, J lost 5 bases, and 3 bases stayed unmatched. The length of the CDR3 is 14 residues. Germline V lookup: CDR1 LNHNV, CDR2 YYDKDF (reference sequence). The CDR3 reads CATSRDPRGTEAFF. In DNA form, the CDR3 reads TGTGCCACCAGCAGAGACCCCAGGGGGACTGAAGCTTTCTTT.

This clonotype appeared many times. The chain is built from TRBV4-1 and TRBJ1-4; a possible D gene is TRBD1 (6 bases). The CDR3 contains 15 residues. Between the trimmed V and J ends, which lost 5 bases and 5 bases, there was a span of 15 bases. Germline assignment: CDR1 MGHRA and CDR2 YSYEKL. The CDR3 sequence: CASSTTDSLNEKLFF. For the CDR3, the DNA is TGCGCCAGCAGCACCACGGACAGCCTAAATGAAAAACTGTTTTTT.

This clonotype has ten or more counts. Written as DNA, the CDR3 is TGTGCCAGCAGCCAAGAGGAATGGGTCGGGAACACTGAAGCTTTCTTT. It yields the protein CASSQEEWVGNTEAFF. V and J are TRBV4-2 and TRBJ1-1, with no clear D. Germline loops: CDR1 LGHNA, CDR2 YNFKEQ. This CDR3 region has 16 residues. V was cut by 0 bases and J by 1 base, with 12 bases left in between.

This clonotype was counted a few times. The rearrangement joins TRBV6-5 to TRBJ2-5; 13 nucleotides line up with TRBD2. This CDR3 contains 16 residues. The trim removed 2 bases at V and 5 bases at J, leaving 5 bases unmatched. The germline gives CDR1 MNHEY, CDR2 SVGAGI. In DNA form, the CDR3 reads TGTGCCAGCAGTTACCTGACTAGCGGGGGGTTGGAGACCCAGTACTTC. It is translated as CASSYLTSGGLETQYF.